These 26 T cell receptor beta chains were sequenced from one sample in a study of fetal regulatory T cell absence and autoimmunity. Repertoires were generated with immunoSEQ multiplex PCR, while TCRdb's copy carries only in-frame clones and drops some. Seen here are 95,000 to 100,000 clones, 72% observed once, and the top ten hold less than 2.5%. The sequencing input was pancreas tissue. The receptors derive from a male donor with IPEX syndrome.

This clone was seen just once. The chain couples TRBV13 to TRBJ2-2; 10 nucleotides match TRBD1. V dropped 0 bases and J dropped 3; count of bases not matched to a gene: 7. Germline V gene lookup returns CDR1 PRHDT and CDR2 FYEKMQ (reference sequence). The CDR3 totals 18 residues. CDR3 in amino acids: CASSLGGGTGDYTGELFF. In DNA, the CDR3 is TGTGCCAGCAGCTTAGGCGGGGGGACAGGGGACTACACCGGGGAGCTGTTTTTT.

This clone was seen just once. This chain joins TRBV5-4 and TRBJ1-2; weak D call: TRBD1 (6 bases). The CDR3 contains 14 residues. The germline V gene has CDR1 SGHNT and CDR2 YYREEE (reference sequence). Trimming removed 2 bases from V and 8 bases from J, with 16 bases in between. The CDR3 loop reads CASSFDRGRGGYTF. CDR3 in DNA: TGTGCCAGCAGCTTCGATCGGGGGCGCGGAGGCTACACCTTC.

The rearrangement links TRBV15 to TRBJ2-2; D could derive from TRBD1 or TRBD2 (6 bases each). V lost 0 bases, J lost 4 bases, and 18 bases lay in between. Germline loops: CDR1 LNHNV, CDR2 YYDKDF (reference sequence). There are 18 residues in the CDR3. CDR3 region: CATSREKFWGAPTGELFF. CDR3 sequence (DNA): TGTGCCACCAGCAGAGAAAAGTTTTGGGGGGCGCCCACCGGGGAGCTGTTTTTT.

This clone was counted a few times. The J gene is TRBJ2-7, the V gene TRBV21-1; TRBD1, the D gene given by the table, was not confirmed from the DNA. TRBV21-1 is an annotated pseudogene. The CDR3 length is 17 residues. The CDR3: CASSKEKGHGSVEEQYF. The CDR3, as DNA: TGTGCCAGCAGCAAAGAGAAAGGACATGGAAGCGTGGAAGAGCAGTACTTC.

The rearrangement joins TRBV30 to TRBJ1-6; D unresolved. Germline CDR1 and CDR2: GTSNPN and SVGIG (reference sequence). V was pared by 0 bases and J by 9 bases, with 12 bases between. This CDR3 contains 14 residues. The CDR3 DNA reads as TGTGCCTGGAGTGTACGTCGGACCCTTTCACCCCTCCACTTT. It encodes CAWSVRRTLSPLHF.

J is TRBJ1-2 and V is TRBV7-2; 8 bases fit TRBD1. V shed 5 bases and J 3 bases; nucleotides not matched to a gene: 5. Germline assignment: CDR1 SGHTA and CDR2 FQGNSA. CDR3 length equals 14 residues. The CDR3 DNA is TGTGCCAGCAGCCCGGACAGGGCACACTATGGCTACACCTTC. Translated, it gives CASSPDRAHYGYTF.

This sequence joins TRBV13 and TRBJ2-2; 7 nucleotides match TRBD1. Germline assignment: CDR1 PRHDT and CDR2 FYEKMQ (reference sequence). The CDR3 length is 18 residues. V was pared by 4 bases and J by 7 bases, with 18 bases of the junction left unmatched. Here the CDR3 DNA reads TGTGCCAGCAGCTCAGTGACAGGGCCGAAGGGAGAATACGGGGAGCTGTTTTTT. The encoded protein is CASSSVTGPKGEYGELFF.

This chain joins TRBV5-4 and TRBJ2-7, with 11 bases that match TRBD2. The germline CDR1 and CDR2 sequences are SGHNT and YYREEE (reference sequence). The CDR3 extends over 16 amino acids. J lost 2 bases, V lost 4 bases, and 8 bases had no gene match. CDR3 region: CASSDGTSGLPYEQYF. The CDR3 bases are TGTGCCAGCAGCGACGGGACTAGCGGACTACCCTACGAGCAGTACTTC.

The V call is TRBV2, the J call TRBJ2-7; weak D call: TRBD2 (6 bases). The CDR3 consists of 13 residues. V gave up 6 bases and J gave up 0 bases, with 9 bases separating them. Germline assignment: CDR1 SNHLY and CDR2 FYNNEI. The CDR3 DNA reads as TGTGCCAGCAGCGGGACTTCCTCCTACGAGCAGTACTTC. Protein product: CASSGTSSYEQYF.

As DNA, the CDR3 is TGTGCCAGCAGCCCAAGCATGGGGGACGAGCAGTACTTC. Translation: CASSPSMGDEQYF. This chain joins TRBV7-2 and TRBJ2-7, with D possibly called TRBD1 or TRBD2 (5 bases each). Trimming took off 5 bases at V and 5 bases at J, with 13 bases between the two ends. CDR1 is SGHTA, CDR2 FQGNSA, per germline. CDR3 size: 13 residues.

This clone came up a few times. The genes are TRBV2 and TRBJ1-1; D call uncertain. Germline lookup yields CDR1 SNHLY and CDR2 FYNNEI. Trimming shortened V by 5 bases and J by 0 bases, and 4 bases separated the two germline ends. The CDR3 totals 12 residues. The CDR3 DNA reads TGTGCCAGCAGTACCATGAACACTGAAGCTTTCTTT. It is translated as CASSTMNTEAFF.

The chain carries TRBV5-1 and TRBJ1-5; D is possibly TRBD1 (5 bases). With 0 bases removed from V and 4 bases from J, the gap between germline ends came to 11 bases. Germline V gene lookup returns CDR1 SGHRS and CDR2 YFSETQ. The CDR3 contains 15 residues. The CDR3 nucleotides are TGCGCCAGCAGCTTGGACGGGGCGGGGAATCAGCCCCAGCATTTT. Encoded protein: CASSLDGAGNQPQHF.

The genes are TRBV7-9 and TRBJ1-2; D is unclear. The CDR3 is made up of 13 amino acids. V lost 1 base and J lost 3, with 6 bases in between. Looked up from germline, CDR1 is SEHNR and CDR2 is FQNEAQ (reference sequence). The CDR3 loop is CASSLGTDYGYTF. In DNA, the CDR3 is TGTGCCAGCAGCTTAGGCACAGACTATGGCTACACCTTC.

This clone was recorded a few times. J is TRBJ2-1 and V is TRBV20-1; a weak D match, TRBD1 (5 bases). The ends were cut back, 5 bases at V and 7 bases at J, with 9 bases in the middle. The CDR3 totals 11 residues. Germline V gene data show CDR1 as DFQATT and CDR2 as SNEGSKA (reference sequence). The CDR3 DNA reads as TGCAGTGCTGAGCCAGGGAATGAGCAGTTCTTC. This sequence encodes CSAEPGNEQFF.

The DNA of the CDR3 is TGCGCCAGCAGCTGGGGACAACATCATAGCACAGATACGCAGTATTTT. Protein sequence: CASSWGQHHSTDTQYF. The chain combines TRBV5-1 with TRBJ2-3; the D gene is possibly TRBD1 (6 bases). The CDR3 sequence is 16 residues long. Germline CDR1 SGHRS, CDR2 YFSETQ. V was shortened by 3 bases and J by 0 bases, with 14 bases between the two germline ends.

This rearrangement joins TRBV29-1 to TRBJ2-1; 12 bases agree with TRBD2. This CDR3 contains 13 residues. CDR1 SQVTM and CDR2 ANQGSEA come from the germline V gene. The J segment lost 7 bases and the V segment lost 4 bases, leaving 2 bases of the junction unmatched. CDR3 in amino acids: CSVVTSGSNEQFF. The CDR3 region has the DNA TGCAGCGTTGTGACTAGCGGGAGTAATGAGCAGTTCTTC.

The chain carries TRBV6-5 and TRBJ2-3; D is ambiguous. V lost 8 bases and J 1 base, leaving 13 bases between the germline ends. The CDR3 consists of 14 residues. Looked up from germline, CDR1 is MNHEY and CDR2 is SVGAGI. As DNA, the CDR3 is TGTGCCAGCCTCCCGGGCCGTCGCACAGATACGCAGTATTTT. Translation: CASLPGRRTDTQYF.

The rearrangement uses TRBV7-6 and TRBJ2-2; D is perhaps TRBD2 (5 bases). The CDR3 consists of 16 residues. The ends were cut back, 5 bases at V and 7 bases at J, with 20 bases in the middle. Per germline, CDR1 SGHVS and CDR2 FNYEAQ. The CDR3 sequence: CASSALLVVNGGELFF. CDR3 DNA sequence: TGTGCCAGCAGCGCTTTACTAGTAGTGAATGGCGGGGAGCTGTTTTTT.

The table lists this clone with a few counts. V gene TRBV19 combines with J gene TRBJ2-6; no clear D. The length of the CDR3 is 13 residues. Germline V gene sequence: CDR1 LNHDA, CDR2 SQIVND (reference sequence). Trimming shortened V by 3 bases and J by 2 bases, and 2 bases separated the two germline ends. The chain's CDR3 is CASSIPGANVLTF. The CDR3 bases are TGTGCCAGTAGTATCCCTGGGGCCAACGTCCTGACTTTC.

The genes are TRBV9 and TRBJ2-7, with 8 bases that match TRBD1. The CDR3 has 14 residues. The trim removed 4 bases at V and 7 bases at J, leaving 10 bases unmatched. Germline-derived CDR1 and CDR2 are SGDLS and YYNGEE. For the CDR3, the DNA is TGTGCCAGCAGCCCGAGGACAGGGTCGTATGAGCAGTACTTC. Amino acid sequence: CASSPRTGSYEQYF.

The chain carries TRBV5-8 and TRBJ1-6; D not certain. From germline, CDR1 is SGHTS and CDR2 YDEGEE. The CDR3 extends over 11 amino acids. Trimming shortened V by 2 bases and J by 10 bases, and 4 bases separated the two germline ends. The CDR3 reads CASSFGSPLHF. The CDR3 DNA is TGTGCCAGCAGCTTTGGGTCACCCCTCCACTTT.

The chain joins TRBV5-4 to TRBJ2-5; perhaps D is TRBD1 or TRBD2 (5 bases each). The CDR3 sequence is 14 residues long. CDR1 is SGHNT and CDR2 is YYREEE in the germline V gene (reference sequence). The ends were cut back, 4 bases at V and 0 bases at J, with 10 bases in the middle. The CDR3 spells CASSPGRYQETQYF. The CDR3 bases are TGTGCCAGCAGCCCGGGACGGTACCAAGAGACCCAGTACTTC.

The CDR3 sequence is CASSKPGLDPPYEQYF. The CDR3 DNA sequence: TGTGCCAGCAGCAAGCCCGGACTGGATCCTCCCTACGAGCAGTACTTC. The chain joins TRBV5-4 to TRBJ2-7; D is possibly TRBD2 (5 bases). V shed 4 bases and J shed 2 bases, with 19 bases lying between them. This CDR3 has 16 amino acids. Germline assignment: CDR1 SGHNT and CDR2 YYREEE (reference sequence). Variable domain in full (rest from reference TRBV5-4 and TRBJ2-7): ETGVTQSPTHLIKTRGQQVTLRCSSQSGHNTVSWYQQALGQGPQFIFQYYREEENGRGNFPPRFSGLQFPNYSSELNVNALELDDSALYLCASSKPGLDPPYEQYFGPGTRLTVT.

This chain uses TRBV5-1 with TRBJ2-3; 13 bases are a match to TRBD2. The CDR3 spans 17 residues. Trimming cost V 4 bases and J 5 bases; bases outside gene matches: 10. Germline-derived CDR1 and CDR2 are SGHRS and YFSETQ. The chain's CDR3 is CASSPSWTSGSVDTQYF. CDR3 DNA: TGCGCCAGCAGCCCCTCCTGGACTAGCGGGAGTGTAGATACGCAGTATTTT.

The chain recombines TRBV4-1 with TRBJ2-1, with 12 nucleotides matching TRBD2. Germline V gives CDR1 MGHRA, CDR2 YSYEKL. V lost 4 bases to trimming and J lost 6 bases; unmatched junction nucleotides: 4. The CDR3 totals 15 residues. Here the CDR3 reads CASSLTSGRFNEQFF. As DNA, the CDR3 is TGCGCCAGCAGCCTTACTAGCGGGAGGTTCAATGAGCAGTTCTTC.

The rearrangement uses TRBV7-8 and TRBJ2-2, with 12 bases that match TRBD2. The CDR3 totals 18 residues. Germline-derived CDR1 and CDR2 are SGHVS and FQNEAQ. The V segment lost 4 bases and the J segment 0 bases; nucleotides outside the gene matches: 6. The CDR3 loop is CASSYTSGRRANTGELFF. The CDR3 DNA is TGTGCCAGCAGCTATACTAGCGGGAGGCGCGCGAACACCGGGGAGCTGTTTTTT.